These 13 T cell receptor beta chains came from one sample sequenced in a study of blood T cell repertoires in COVID-19 (dated by TCRdb to the early 2020s). Receptor libraries were prepared by the immunoSEQ multiplex PCR assay. TCRdb retrieved this table from immuneACCESS and kept in-frame rearrangements only. Not all clones are present; in checked studies, unresolved V genes account for under half, and no reason is known for the remainder. Here the sample has roughly 340,000 clones; over 75% occur a single time. Less than 2.5% of the sample belongs to the ten largest clones. The material sequenced was PBMCs or T cells enriched from blood (not recorded which). These receptors originate from a man in his forties or fifties in a cohort exposed to, infected with or recovered from COVID-19 (not recorded which).

The chain uses TRBV21-1 and TRBJ1-2. TRBV21-1 is designated a pseudogene. CDR3 length: 15 amino acids. In nucleotides, the CDR3 is TGTGCCAGCAGCACCGTGAGAGGGGACTTCTATGGCTACACCTTC. Its protein is CASSTVRGDFYGYTF.

The rearrangement uses TRBV11-3 and TRBJ2-1, with TRBD2 identical over 15 bases. CDR3 length equals 17 residues. J was trimmed by 4 bases and V by 3 bases; bases with no gene match: 4. The germline gives CDR1 SGHNT, CDR2 YENEEA. The CDR3 loop reads CASSFRTSGRDYNEQFF. CDR3 in DNA: TGTGCCAGCAGCTTCAGGACTAGCGGGAGGGATTACAATGAGCAGTTCTTC.

This clone has just a few counts. The chain employs TRBV7-8 and TRBJ1-2; 9 positions match TRBD1. V was pared by 5 bases and J by 7 bases, with 8 bases of the junction left unmatched. The CDR3 is made up of 14 amino acids. Germline V gives CDR1 SGHVS, CDR2 FQNEAQ. The DNA for the CDR3 is TGTGCCAGCAGCGCCCGACAGGGGGAGGGTGGCTACACCTTC. Amino acid sequence: CASSARQGEGGYTF.

This clone was observed a handful of times. This chain joins TRBV2 and TRBJ2-3, with D perhaps TRBD2 (6 bases). The V end was cut by 6 bases, the J end by 2 bases, with 12 bases between. Germline V gene data show CDR1 as SNHLY and CDR2 as FYNNEI. CDR3 length equals 14 residues. The CDR3 DNA follows: TGTGCCAGCAGCGGAGGGGCCCTCACAGATACGCAGTATTTT. Protein sequence: CASSGGALTDTQYF.

The rearrangement uses TRBV5-8 and TRBJ2-3, with 8 bases that match TRBD1. The V segment lost 4 bases and the J segment 3 bases; nucleotides outside the gene matches: 7. Germline V gene data show CDR1 as SGHTS and CDR2 as YDEGEE. This CDR3 spans 15 amino acids. CDR3 nucleotides: TGTGCCAGCAGCCGACGCAGGGGGCCGACAGATACGCAGTATTTT. Translating it yields CASSRRRGPTDTQYF.

The chain joins TRBV19 to TRBJ2-1; 8 bases match TRBD2. V lost 3 bases, J lost 3 bases, and 10 bases stayed unmatched. Germline loops: CDR1 LNHDA, CDR2 SQIVND (reference sequence). CDR3 length: 17 residues. DNA for the CDR3: TGTGCCAGTAGTATTCGCGTCCTAGCGGGCCTCTACAATGAGCAGTTCTTC. Translation gives CASSIRVLAGLYNEQFF.

The rearrangement joins TRBV12-5 to TRBJ2-1; TRBD1 is a possible D gene (6 bases). This CDR3 contains 14 residues. The V and J ends lost 2 bases and 6 bases respectively, with 11 bases between them. From germline, CDR1 is LGHNT and CDR2 FRNRAP. The chain's CDR3 is CASGLTGKGNEQFF. The CDR3, as DNA: TGTGCTAGTGGTTTGACAGGGAAGGGCAATGAGCAGTTCTTC.

This sequence joins TRBV6-5 and TRBJ1-2; 10 bases are shared with TRBD1. The CDR3 totals 15 residues. The J segment lost 5 bases and the V segment lost 4 bases, leaving 7 bases of the junction unmatched. Germline V gene sequence: CDR1 MNHEY, CDR2 SVGAGI. As DNA, the CDR3 is TGTGCCAGCAGTTCACCAGACAGGGGGCTTTATGGCTACACCTTC. Its protein is CASSSPDRGLYGYTF.

The chain employs TRBV9 and TRBJ2-1; 7 positions agree with TRBD2. V lost 4 bases and J lost 7; bases outside the gene matches: 17. The CDR3 spans 17 residues. Germline V gene data show CDR1 as SGDLS and CDR2 as YYNGEE. CDR3 loop: CASSPDAGVVTGNEQFF. The DNA for the CDR3 is TGTGCCAGCAGCCCAGACGCGGGAGTGGTAACGGGGAATGAGCAGTTCTTC.

This sequence joins TRBV6-5 and TRBJ2-7, with 11 bases that match TRBD2. J gave up 4 bases and V 6 bases, and 5 bases lay outside the gene matches. The CDR3 has 14 residues. The germline CDR1 and CDR2 sequences are MNHEY and SVGAGI. In DNA, the CDR3 is TGTGCCAGCAGGGTACTAGCGGGAGTTTACGAGCAGTACTTC. Its protein product is CASRVLAGVYEQYF.

V gene TRBV27 combines with J gene TRBJ1-6; tentative D call: TRBD1 (5 bases). The CDR3 is 16 amino acids. Looked up from germline, CDR1 is MNHEY and CDR2 is SMNVEV (reference sequence). The V end was cut by 6 bases, the J end by 2 bases, with 14 bases between. As DNA, the CDR3 is TGTGCCAGCAGATTGCGACAGTCCGCCTATAATTCACCCCTCCACTTT. Its protein product is CASRLRQSAYNSPLHF.

V and J are TRBV5-1 and TRBJ2-7, with 12 positions matching TRBD2. Germline V gene lookup returns CDR1 SGHRS and CDR2 YFSETQ. The CDR3 spans 16 residues. Trimming took 0 bases from V and 2 from J; bases not matched to a gene: 3. Written as DNA, the CDR3 is TGCGCCAGCAGCTTGGCCCGGACTAGCGGGACCTACGAGCAGTACTTC. Protein product: CASSLARTSGTYEQYF.

V usage is TRBV24-1 and J usage is TRBJ1-2; maybe TRBD1 (5 bases). The CDR3 spans 13 residues. Per the germline V gene, CDR1 is KGHDR and CDR2 is SFDVKD. The V and J ends lost 4 bases and 8 bases respectively, with 13 bases between them. CDR3 loop: CATSDPTGSGYTF. The CDR3 DNA reads as TGTGCCACCAGTGACCCTACAGGATCCGGCTACACCTTC.